Below, 18 T cell receptor beta chains from the same sample are listed, as sequenced in a study of blood T cell repertoires in COVID-19 (dated by TCRdb to 2018 to 2021). Receptor libraries were prepared by the immunoSEQ multiplex PCR assay. Entries here come from immuneACCESS through TCRdb and include only in-frame sequences with V and J called. Some clones fail to appear in such tables; in the studies checked, an unresolved V gene covers under half of the shortfall, and the cause of the remainder is unknown. The sample table holds 90,000 to 120,000 clones, of which 80% to 85% were seen once. The ten largest clones take up 4% to 5.5% of the sample. What was sequenced was peripheral blood. The receptors were gathered from a man between 65 and 85 years old with acute or convalescent COVID-19.

The chain carries TRBV7-2 and TRBJ2-3; TRBD2 aligns across 11 bases. The germline V gene has CDR1 SGHTA and CDR2 FQGNSA. This CDR3 is built from 15 residues. Losses at the gene ends were 5 bases for V and 5 bases for J; bases not matched to a gene: 6. The CDR3 DNA sequence: TGTGCCAGCAGCCCTAGCGGGGGGCAGGGAGATACGCAGTATTTT. Its protein is CASSPSGGQGDTQYF.

The chain carries TRBV6-1 and TRBJ1-1; the match to TRBD1 covers 8 bases. CDR1 and CDR2 (germline): MNHNS, SASEGT. The length of the CDR3 is 16 residues. V gave up 4 bases and J gave up 1 base; unmatched junction bases: 8. The chain's CDR3 is CASSAAWTGKNTEAFF. CDR3 DNA sequence: TGTGCCAGCAGTGCCGCCTGGACAGGGAAGAACACTGAAGCTTTCTTT.

CDR3 DNA sequence: TGTGCCAGCAGCCAAGCTAGCGGGGGCCGCACAGATACGCAGTATTTT. Its translation: CASSQASGGRTDTQYF. This chain uses TRBV3-1 (or the pseudogene TRBV3-2) with TRBJ2-3, with TRBD2 identical over 10 bases. This CDR3 has 16 amino acids. V was clipped by 1 base and J by 1 base; unmatched bases: 2. Germline V gene data show CDR1 as LGHDT and CDR2 as YNNKEL (reference sequence).

The J gene is TRBJ2-2, the V gene TRBV9; 7 bases are shared with TRBD2. The CDR3 runs to 14 residues. J lost 3 bases, V lost 4 bases, and 3 bases had no gene match. Germline-derived CDR1 and CDR2 are SGDLS and YYNGEE. CDR3 DNA: TGTGCCAGCAGCCAGACTAGCCACACCGGGGAGCTGTTTTTT. As protein: CASSQTSHTGELFF.

The CDR3 protein is CASSPEGHREGDTQYF. CDR3 coding DNA: TGCGCCAGCAGCCCGGAAGGCCACAGGGAAGGAGATACGCAGTATTTT. The gene calls are TRBV5-1 and TRBJ2-3; possibly TRBD1 for D (6 bases). Trimming shortened V by 4 bases and J by 5 bases, and 20 bases separated the two germline ends. Germline CDR1 is SGHRS and CDR2 is YFSETQ. The CDR3 has 16 residues.

This chain links TRBV7-8 with TRBJ1-2; weak D call: TRBD1 (6 bases). CDR3 length: 14 residues. With 4 bases removed from V and 4 bases from J, the gap between germline ends came to 13 bases. Germline CDR1 reads SGHVS; CDR2 reads FQNEAQ. CDR3 sequence (DNA): TGTGCCAGCAGCTCCCGGACAGATGGCTATGGCTACACCTTC. It is translated as CASSSRTDGYGYTF.

The chain recombines TRBV5-8 with TRBJ1-4; 8 nucleotides agree with TRBD1. CDR1 and CDR2 (germline): SGHTS, YDEGEE. V dropped 3 bases and J dropped 16; count of bases not matched to a gene: 14. The CDR3 loop spans 14 amino acids. The CDR3 DNA reads TGTGCCAGCAGCTCCACCCGGACAGGGACCGTGGAGTTTTTT. It is translated as CASSSTRTGTVEFF.

The rearrangement uses TRBV3-1 (or the pseudogene TRBV3-2) and TRBJ1-5; the D gene is possibly TRBD1 (5 bases). CDR3 length: 15 amino acids. CDR1 is LGHDT and CDR2 is YNNKEL in the germline V gene (reference sequence). V was clipped by 1 base and J by 3 bases, with 10 bases between them. CDR3 DNA sequence: TGTGCCAGCAGCCAAGCTCAGGGCTACAATCAGCCCCAGCATTTT. Translation: CASSQAQGYNQPQHF.

J is TRBJ1-1 and V is TRBV2, with 8 bases matching TRBD1. J gave up 3 bases and V 4 bases, and 13 bases lay outside the gene matches. Germline values: CDR1 SNHLY, CDR2 FYNNEI. This CDR3 is 17 amino acids long. Here the CDR3 reads CASSVSRRGRRDTEAFF. The CDR3 DNA reads as TGTGCCAGCAGTGTCAGTCGCAGGGGGCGTCGTGACACTGAAGCTTTCTTT.

The chain recombines TRBV7-9 with TRBJ2-1; D is perhaps TRBD2 (6 bases). V was trimmed by 1 base and J by 1 base, leaving 8 bases between them. Germline CDR1 reads SEHNR; CDR2 reads FQNEAQ (reference sequence). The CDR3 is made up of 15 amino acids. CDR3 amino acids: CASSLVGGSYNEQFF. The CDR3 region has the DNA TGTGCCAGCAGCTTAGTGGGGGGTTCCTACAATGAGCAGTTCTTC.

The V gene is TRBV5-1, the J gene TRBJ1-2, with 8 bases aligning to TRBD1. CDR3 length: 15 residues. Germline CDR1 SGHRS, CDR2 YFSETQ. Trimming cost V 4 bases and J 6 bases; bases outside gene matches: 11. This CDR3 reads CASSIGQGEGDGYTF. CDR3 sequence (DNA): TGCGCCAGCAGCATTGGACAGGGTGAGGGTGATGGCTACACCTTC.

The chain uses TRBV11-2 and TRBJ2-3; 9 nucleotides agree with TRBD1. CDR1 and CDR2 from the germline V gene are SGHAT and FQNNGV. V dropped 5 bases and J dropped 2; count of bases not matched to a gene: 5. The CDR3 contains 15 residues. CDR3 in DNA: TGTGCCAGCAGCACTCGACAGGGGGACACAGATACGCAGTATTTT. Encoded protein: CASSTRQGDTDTQYF.

The genes are TRBV27 and TRBJ2-2; D is unclear. The CDR3 length is 14 residues. The V gene's germline CDR1 is MNHEY and CDR2 SMNVEV (reference sequence). V was pared by 8 bases and J by 6 bases, with 16 bases between. CDR3 in amino acids: CASGSQRYAGELFF. In DNA, the CDR3 is TGTGCCAGCGGCTCCCAAAGATATGCCGGGGAGCTGTTTTTT.

J is TRBJ1-5 and V is TRBV7-2; 7 bases are shared with TRBD1. The CDR3 has 15 amino acids. With 5 bases clipped from V and 2 bases from J, the junction kept 6 bases outside the gene matches. Germline lookup yields CDR1 SGHTA and CDR2 FQGNSA. CDR3 sequence reads: CASSIQGTGNQPQHF. The CDR3 DNA sequence: TGTGCCAGCAGCATACAGGGGACGGGCAATCAGCCCCAGCATTTT. Full variable domain (missing parts from reference TRBV7-2 and TRBJ1-5): GAGVSQSPSNKVTEKGKDVELRCDPISGHTALYWYRQSLGQGLEFLIYFQGNSAPDKSGLPSDRFSAERTGGSVSTLTIQRTQQEDSAVYLCASSIQGTGNQPQHFGDGTRLSIL.

This clone is medium-sized by share. The genes are TRBV5-1 and TRBJ1-2; D perhaps matches TRBD1 (6 bases). The germline gives CDR1 SGHRS, CDR2 YFSETQ. CDR3 length equals 14 residues. V lost 0 bases, J lost 0 bases, and 6 bases lay in between. The CDR3 DNA sequence: TGCGCCAGCAGCTTGGGGACAGCTAACTATGGCTACACCTTC. Protein sequence: CASSLGTANYGYTF. Based on the CDR3 plus reference TRBV5-1 and TRBJ1-2, the full variable domain is KAGVTQTPRYLIKTRGQQVTLSCSPISGHRSVSWYQQTPGQGLQFLFEYFSETQRNKGNFPGRFSGRQFSNSRSEMNVSTLELGDSALYLCASSLGTANYGYTFGSGTRLTVV.

The chain is built from TRBV19 and TRBJ2-7; D is perhaps TRBD1 (5 bases). V was pared by 7 bases and J by 4 bases, with 17 bases between. Germline CDR1 and CDR2: LNHDA and SQIVND (reference sequence). CDR3 length: 14 amino acids. CDR3 amino acids: CASKAAGSGYEQYF. The CDR3 DNA is TGTGCCAGTAAAGCAGCAGGGTCGGGTTACGAGCAGTACTTC.

The CDR3 DNA follows: TGTGCCAGCAACCCAACAGGGTTATTCACCGGGGAGCTGTTTTTT. Protein sequence: CASNPTGLFTGELFF. The chain is built from TRBV2 and TRBJ2-2; D is possibly TRBD1 (6 bases). The germline V gene encodes CDR1 SNHLY and CDR2 FYNNEI. V was pared by 7 bases and J by 4 bases, with 16 bases between. The CDR3 sequence is 15 residues long.

The rearrangement links TRBV11-2 to TRBJ2-1; 10 nucleotides match TRBD2. The CDR3 covers 16 residues. Germline assignment: CDR1 SGHAT and CDR2 FQNNGV. V lost 5 bases and J lost 7; bases outside the gene matches: 11. CDR3 bases: TGTGCCAGCAGCCAACTCAGCGGGGGGGGACCGAATGAGCAGTTCTTC. It yields the protein CASSQLSGGGPNEQFF.